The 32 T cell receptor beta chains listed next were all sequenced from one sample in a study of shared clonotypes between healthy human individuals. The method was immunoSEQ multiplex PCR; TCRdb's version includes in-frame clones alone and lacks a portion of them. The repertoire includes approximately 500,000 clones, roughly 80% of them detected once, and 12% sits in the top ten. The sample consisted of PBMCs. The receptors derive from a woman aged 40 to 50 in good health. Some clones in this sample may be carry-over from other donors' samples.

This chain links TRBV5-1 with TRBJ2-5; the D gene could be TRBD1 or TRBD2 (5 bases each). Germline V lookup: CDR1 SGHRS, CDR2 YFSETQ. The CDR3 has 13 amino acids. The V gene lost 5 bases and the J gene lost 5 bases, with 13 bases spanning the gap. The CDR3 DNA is TGCGCCAGCAGACGTGGGGGACCGGAGACCCAGTACTTC. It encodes CASRRGGPETQYF.

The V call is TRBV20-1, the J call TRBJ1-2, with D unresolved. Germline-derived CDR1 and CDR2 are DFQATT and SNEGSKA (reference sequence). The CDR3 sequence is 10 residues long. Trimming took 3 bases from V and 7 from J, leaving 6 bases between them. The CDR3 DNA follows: TGCAGTGCTAGTCAGGTTGGCTACACCTTC. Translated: CSASQVGYTF.

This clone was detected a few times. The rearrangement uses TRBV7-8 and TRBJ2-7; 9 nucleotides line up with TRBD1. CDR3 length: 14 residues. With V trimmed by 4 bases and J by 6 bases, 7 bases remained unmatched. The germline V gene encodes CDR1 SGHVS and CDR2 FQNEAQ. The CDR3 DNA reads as TGTGCCAGCAGCTCCGAGACAGGGGGTAGCGAGCAGTACTTC. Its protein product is CASSSETGGSEQYF.

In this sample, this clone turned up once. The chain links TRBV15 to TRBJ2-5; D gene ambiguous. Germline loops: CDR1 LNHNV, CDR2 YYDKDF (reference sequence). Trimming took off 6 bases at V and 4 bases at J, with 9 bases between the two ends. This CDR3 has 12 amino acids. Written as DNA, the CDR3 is TGTGCCACCAGTAATGTGGGAGAGACCCAGTACTTC. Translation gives CATSNVGETQYF.

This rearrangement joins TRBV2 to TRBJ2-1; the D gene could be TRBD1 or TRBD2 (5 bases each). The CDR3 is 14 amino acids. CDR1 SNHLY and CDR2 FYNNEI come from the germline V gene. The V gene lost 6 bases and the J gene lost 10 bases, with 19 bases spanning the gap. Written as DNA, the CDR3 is TGTGCCAGCAGCCTCATTAATGGGGACGGGGAGCAGTTCTTC. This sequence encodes CASSLINGDGEQFF.

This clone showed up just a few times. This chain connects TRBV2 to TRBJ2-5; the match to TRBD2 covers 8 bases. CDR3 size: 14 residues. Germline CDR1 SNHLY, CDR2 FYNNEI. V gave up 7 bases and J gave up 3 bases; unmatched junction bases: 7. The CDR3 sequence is CASKKTGGEETQYF. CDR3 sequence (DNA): TGTGCCAGCAAGAAGACGGGAGGGGAAGAGACCCAGTACTTC.

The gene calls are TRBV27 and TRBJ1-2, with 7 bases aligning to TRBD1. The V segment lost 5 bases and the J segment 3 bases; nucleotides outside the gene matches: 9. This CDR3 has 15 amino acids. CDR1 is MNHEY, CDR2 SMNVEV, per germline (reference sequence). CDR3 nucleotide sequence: TGTGCCAGCAGTCGTACAGGGGCGGGTCACTATGGCTACACCTTC. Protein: CASSRTGAGHYGYTF.

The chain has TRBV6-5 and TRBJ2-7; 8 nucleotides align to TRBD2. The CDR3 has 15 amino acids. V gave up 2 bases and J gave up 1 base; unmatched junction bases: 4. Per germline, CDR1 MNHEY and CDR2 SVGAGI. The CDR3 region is CASSYSQRESYEQYF. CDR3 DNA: TGTGCCAGCAGTTACAGCCAGCGGGAGTCCTACGAGCAGTACTTC.

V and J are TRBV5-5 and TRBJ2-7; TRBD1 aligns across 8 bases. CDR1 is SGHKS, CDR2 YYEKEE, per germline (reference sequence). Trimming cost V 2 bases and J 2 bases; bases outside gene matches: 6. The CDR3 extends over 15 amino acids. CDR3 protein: CASSLGAGGAYEQYF. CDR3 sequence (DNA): TGTGCCAGCAGCTTAGGAGCAGGGGGCGCCTACGAGCAGTACTTC.

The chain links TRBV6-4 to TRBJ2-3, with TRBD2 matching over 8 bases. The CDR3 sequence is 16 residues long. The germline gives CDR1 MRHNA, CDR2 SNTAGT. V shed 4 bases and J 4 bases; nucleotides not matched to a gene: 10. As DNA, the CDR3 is TGTGCCAGCAGTGGTGGGACTAGTGGAGGTTCAGATACGCAGTATTTT. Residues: CASSGGTSGGSDTQYF.

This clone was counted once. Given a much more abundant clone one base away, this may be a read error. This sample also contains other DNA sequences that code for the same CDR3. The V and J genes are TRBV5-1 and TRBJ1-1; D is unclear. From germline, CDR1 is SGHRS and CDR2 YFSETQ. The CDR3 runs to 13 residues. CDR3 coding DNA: TGCGCCAGTAGCTTGGCAGGTTACACTGAAGCTTTCTTT. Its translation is CASSLAGYTEAFF.

CDR3 DNA: TGTGCCAGCTCACCCAACACAGGGATCGAGACCCAGTACTTC. It is translated as CASSPNTGIETQYF. The genes are TRBV18 and TRBJ2-5; a weak D match, TRBD1 (6 bases). This CDR3 has 14 amino acids. V was shortened by 3 bases and J by 5 bases, with 13 bases between the two germline ends. Germline CDR1 KGHSH, CDR2 LQKENI.

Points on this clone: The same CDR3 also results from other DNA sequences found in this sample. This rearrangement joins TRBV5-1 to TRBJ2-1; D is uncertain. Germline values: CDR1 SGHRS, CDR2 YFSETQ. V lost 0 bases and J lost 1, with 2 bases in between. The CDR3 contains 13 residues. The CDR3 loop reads CASSLGSYNEQFF. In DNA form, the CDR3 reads TGCGCCAGCAGCTTGGGTTCCTACAATGAGCAGTTCTTC.

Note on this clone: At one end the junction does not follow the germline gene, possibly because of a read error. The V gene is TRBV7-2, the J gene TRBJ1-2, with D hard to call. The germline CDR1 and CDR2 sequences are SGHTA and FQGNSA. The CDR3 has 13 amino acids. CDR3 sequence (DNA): TGTGCCAGCACCTTAGGTCGGGATTATGGCTACACCTTC. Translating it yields CASTLGRDYGYTF.

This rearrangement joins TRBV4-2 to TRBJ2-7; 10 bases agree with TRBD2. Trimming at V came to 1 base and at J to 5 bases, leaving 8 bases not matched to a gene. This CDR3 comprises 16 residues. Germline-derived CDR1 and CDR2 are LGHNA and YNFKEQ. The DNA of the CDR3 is TGTGCCAGCAGCCAAGGCCTAGCGGGAGTGGCTCACGAGCAGTACTTC. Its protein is CASSQGLAGVAHEQYF.

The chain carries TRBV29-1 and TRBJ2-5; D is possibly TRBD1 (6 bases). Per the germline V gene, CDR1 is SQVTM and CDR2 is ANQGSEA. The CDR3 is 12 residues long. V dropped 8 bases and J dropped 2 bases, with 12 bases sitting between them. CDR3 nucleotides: TGCAGCTTTCGACAGGCACAAGAGACCCAGTACTTC. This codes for CSFRQAQETQYF.

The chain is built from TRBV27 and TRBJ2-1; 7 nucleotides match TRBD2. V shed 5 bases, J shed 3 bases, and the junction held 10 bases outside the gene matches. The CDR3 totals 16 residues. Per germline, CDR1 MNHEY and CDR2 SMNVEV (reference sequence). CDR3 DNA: TGTGCCAGCAGTCCCCGACTAGCCCTCTTCTACAATGAGCAGTTCTTC. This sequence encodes CASSPRLALFYNEQFF.

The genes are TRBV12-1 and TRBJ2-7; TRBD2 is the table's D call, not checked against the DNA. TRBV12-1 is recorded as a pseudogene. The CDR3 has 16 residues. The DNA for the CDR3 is TGTGCCAGCAGCTGGTGGGCGGGAGGGCCCCCCTACGAGCAGTACTTC. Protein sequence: CASSWWAGGPPYEQYF.

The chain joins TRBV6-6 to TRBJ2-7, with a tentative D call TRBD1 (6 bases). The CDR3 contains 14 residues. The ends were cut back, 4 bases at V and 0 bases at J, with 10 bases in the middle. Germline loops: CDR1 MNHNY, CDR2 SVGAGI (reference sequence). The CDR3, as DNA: TGTGCCAGCAGTTGGGACACTAACTCCTACGAGCAGTACTTC. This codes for CASSWDTNSYEQYF.

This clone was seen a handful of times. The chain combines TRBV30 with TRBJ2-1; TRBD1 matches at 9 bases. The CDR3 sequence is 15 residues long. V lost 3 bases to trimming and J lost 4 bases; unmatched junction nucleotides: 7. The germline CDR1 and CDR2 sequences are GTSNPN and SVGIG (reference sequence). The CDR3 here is CAWSRGQGWYNEQFF. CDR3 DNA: TGTGCCTGGAGCCGAGGACAGGGGTGGTACAATGAGCAGTTCTTC.

This chain's CDR3 is CAWSVVHGYTF. The CDR3 DNA is TGTGCCTGGAGTGTAGTCCATGGCTACACCTTC. The chain is built from TRBV30 and TRBJ1-2; unclear D gene. The CDR3 contains 11 residues. V was shortened by 0 bases and J by 6 bases, with 5 bases between the two germline ends. Germline V gene sequence: CDR1 GTSNPN, CDR2 SVGIG (reference sequence).

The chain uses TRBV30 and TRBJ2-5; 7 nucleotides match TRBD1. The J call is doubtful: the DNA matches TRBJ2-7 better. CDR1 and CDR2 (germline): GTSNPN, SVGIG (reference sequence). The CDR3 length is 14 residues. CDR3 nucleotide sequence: TGTGCCTGGAGTGTGAGGGGGCGCGGCCACGAGCAGTACTTC. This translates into CAWSVRGRGHEQYF.

The CDR3 DNA is TGTGCCAGCAGCGGTAATCAGCCCCAGCATTTT. Residues: CASSGNQPQHF. This chain joins TRBV9 and TRBJ1-5; D not certain. CDR1 SGDLS and CDR2 YYNGEE come from the germline V gene. This CDR3 region has 11 residues. V was pared by 3 bases and J by 4 bases, with 2 bases between.

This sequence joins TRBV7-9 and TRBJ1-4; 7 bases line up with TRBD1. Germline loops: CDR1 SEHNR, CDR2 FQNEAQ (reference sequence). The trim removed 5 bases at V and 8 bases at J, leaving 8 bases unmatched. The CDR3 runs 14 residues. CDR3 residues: CASSPDRFPEKLFF. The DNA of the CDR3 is TGTGCCAGCAGCCCGGACAGGTTCCCCGAAAAACTGTTTTTT.

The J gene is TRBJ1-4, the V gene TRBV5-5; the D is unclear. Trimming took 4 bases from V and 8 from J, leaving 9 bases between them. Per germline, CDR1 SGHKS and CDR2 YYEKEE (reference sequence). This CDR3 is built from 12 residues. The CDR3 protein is CASSQDGEKLFF. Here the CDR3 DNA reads TGTGCCAGCAGCCAGGATGGCGAAAAACTGTTTTTT.

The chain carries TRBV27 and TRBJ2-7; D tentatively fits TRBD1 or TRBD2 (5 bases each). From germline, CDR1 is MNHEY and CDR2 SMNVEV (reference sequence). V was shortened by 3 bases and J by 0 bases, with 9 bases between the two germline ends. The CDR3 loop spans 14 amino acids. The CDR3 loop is CASSLKGSSYEQYF. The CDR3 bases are TGTGCCAGCAGTTTGAAGGGGAGCTCCTACGAGCAGTACTTC.

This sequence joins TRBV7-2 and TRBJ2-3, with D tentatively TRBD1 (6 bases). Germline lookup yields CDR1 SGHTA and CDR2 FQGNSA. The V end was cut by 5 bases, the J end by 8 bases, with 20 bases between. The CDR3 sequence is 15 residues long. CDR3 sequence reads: CASSPPGMGQSTQYF. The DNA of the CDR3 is TGTGCCAGCAGCCCCCCGGGAATGGGACAATCTACGCAGTATTTT.

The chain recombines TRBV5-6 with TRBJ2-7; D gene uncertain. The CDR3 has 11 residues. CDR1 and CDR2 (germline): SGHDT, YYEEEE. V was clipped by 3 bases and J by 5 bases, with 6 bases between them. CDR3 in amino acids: CASSSINEQYF. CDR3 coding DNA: TGTGCCAGCAGCTCTATTAACGAGCAGTACTTC. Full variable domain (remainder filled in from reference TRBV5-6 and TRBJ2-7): DAGVTQSPTHLIKTRGQQVTLRCSPKSGHDTVSWYQQALGQGPQFIFQYYEEEERQRGNFPDRFSGHQFPNYSSELNVNALLLGDSALYLCASSSINEQYFGPGTRLTVT.

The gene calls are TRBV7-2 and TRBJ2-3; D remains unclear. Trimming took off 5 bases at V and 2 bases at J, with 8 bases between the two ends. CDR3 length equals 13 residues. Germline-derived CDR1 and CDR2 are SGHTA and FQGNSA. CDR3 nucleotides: TGTGCCAGCAGCCCAATCTCCACAGATACGCAGTATTTT. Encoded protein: CASSPISTDTQYF. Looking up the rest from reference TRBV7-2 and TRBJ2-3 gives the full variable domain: GAGVSQSPSNKVTEKGKDVELRCDPISGHTALYWYRQSLGQGLEFLIYFQGNSAPDKSGLPSDRFSAERTGGSVSTLTIQRTQQEDSAVYLCASSPISTDTQYFGPGTRLTVL.

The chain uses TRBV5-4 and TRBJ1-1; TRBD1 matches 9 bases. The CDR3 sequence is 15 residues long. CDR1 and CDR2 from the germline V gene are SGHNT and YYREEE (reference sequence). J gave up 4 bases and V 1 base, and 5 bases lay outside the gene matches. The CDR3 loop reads CASSLFTGQGTEAFF. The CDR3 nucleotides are TGTGCCAGCAGCTTGTTTACGGGACAGGGCACTGAAGCTTTCTTT.

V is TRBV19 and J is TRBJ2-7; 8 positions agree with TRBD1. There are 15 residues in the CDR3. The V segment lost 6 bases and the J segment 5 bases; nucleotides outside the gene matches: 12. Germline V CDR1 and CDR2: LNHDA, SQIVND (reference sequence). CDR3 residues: CASRPNRGSGNEQYF. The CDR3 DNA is TGTGCCAGTAGACCCAACAGGGGGTCGGGGAACGAGCAGTACTTC.

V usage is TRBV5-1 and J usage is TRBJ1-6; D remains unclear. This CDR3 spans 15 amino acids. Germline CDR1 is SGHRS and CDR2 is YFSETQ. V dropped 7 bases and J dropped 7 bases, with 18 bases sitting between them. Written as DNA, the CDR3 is TGCGCCAGCTCATTCGACGGGGTGAAGAATTCACCCCTCCACTTT. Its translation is CASSFDGVKNSPLHF.